The TCR beta chain described here comes from a study of metastatic and nonmetastatic thyroid tumors. Overall study: Repertoire comparison spanned blood and tumor or nodule tissue of malignant and benign thyroid patients.

As for this clone: Its matching antigen is unknown. A junction boundary mismatches the germline segment, possibly from a read error.

Prior to thyroid surgery, none of the patients had received any treatment. CDR3 length: 16 amino acids. CDR1 is MNHEY, CDR2 SVGEGT, per germline. Original methodology: It was from CDR3 differences across clinicopathological groups that a distant-metastasis classifier for papillary thyroid cancer was built. TCRdb re-analyzed the PCR reads through MiXCR. The V and J calls and clone size come from TCRdb's table, not from the authors' own analysis. The data show tens of thousands of clones, approximately 17% seen once. The study, taken as a whole, reports: Benign nodules were reported to have significantly lower TCR beta diversity than malignant thyroid tumors, in blood and tumor.

Sample: blood. This TCR was recovered from a female donor with papillary thyroid cancer or a benign thyroid nodule (not recorded which). Some clones in this sample may be carry-over from other donors' samples. This chain uses TRBV6-2 or TRBV6-3 with TRBJ2-1, with D unclear. CDR3 nucleotides: TGTGCCAGCAGTTACCTGGCGTCGGTTCTTGACAATGAGCTGTTCTTC. It is translated as CASSYLASVLDNELFF.